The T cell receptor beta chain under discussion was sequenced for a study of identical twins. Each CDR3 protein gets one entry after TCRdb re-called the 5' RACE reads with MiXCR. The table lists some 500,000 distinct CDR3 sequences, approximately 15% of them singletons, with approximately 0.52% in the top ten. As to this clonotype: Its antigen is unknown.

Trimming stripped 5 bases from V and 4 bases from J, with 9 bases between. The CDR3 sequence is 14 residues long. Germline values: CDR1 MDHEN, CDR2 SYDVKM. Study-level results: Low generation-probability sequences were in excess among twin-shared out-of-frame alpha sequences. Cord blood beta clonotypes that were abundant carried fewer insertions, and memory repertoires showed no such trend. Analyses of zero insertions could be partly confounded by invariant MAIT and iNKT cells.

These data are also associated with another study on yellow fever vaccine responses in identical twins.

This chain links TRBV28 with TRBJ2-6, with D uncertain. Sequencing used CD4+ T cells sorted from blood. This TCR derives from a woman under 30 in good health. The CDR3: CASSPLGGANVLTF. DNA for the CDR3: TGTGCCAGCAGTCCTCTTGGAGGGGCCAACGTCCTGACTTTC. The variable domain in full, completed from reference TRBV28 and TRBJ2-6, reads DVKVTQSSRYLVKRTGEKVFLECVQDMDHENMFWYRQDPGLGLRLIYFSYDVKMKEKGDIPEGYSVSREKKERFSLILESASTNQTSMYLCASSPLGGANVLTFGAGSRLTVL.